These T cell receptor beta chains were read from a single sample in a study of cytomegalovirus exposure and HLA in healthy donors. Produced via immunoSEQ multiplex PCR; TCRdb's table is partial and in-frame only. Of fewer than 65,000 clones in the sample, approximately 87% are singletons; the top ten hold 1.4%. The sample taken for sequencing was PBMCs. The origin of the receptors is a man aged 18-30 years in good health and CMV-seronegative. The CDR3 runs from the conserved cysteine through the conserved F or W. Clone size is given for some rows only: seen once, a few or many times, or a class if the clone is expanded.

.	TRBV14	CASSRTGGFFSEAFF
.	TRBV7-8	CASSSFRGGEQFF
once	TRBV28	CASSRWEQETQYF
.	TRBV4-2	CAPEGQLYEQYF
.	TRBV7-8	CASSFGGGAWGETQYF
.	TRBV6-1	CASRPGQGDSPLHF
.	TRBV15	CATSSIGGNSYEQYF
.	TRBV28	CASFARQETQYF
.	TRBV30	CAWSATEQYF
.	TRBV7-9	CASSPGGGESNYGYTF
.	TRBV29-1	CSGSWGQYTEAFF
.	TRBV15	CATSRDGGTQYF
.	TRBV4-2	CASSQGGQSNEKLFF
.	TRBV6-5	CASSRGQGWAKAFF
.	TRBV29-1	CSVETQGWTYEQYF
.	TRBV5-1	CASSLGASGGNSYEQYF
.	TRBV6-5	CASSYLAGRLQETQYF
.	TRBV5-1	CASSPRTSGVSETQYF
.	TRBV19	CASSWDFTNEQFF
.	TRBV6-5	CASSFGEEAFF
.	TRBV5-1	CASSPMSGVNTDTQYF
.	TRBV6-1	CASSETLTGGRPHGYTF
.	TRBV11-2	CASTPGDRVSYNEQFF
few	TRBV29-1	CSVEEAGEGTRRSGELFF
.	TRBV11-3	CASSFSGGALVTQYF
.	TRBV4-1	CASSQDSAGGNYEQYF
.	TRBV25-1	CASSPSGGFDEKLFF
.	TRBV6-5	CAIAVETEAFF
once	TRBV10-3	CAIRGTGGADTQYF
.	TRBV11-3	CASSAGTSGVHEQFF
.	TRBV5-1	CASSMGGNTEAFF
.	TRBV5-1	CASSSPSAGNEQFF
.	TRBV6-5	CASSPDFTGELFF
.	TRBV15	CATSDRGSSYGYTF
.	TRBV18	CASSPRASSGNTIYF
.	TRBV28	CASSPYRGLEYQPQHF
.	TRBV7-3	CASSFLTTGFRYTF
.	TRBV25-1	CASSGVEGANPHTQYF
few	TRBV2	CASSEFSSNQPQHF
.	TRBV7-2	CASSSQGTDTQYF
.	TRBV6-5	CASSYGQVGTDTQYF
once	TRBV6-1	CASREGSSYNEQFF
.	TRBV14	CASSQVFSGANVLTF
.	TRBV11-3	CASSPRQGEWPLHF
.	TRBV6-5	CASSYSLAGANYGYTF
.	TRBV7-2	CASTEGGQRPTQPQHF
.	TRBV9	CASSGLAENTGELFF
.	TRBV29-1	CSVVGDSYEQYF
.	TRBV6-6	CATQGANYEQYF
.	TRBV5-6	CASNRDRANEQFF
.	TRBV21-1	CASSKEGGGLEAPLHF
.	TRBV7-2	CASSPRTPTGELFF
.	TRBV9	CASSFDITGELFF